This T cell receptor (beta chain) was recovered during a study of blood T cell repertoires in COVID-19. At the level of the study: COVID-19 samples collected from the United States, Italy and Spain covered acute and convalescent phases.

How the authors handled the data: Amplification of reference gene primers provided the estimated nucleated cell counts. Only in-frame clones appear in the TCRdb table, and some are missing; sequencing was by immunoSEQ multiplex PCR. V and J calls and clone size follow that table, whereas D and trimming were derived from the DNA. Among around 470,000 clones listed, 75% to 90% were seen once. CDR3 length: 13 residues. V was shortened by 4 bases and J by 5 bases, with 11 bases between the two germline ends. Germline V gene sequence: CDR1 SEHNR, CDR2 FQNEAQ (reference sequence). The chain employs TRBV7-9 and TRBJ2-5, with D possibly being TRBD1 (6 bases). Input material: peripheral blood. This TCR came from a man aged 18-30 years with COVID-19, enrolled during active disease. The CDR3 DNA reads TGTGCCAGCAGCTGGGGGCCGGAGGAGACCCAGTACTTC. It is translated as CASSWGPEETQYF.